In this sample, the clone carrying this TCR beta chain turned up a few times. Its target is unknown. A TCRbeta library incorporating unique molecular identifiers was prepared. In TCRdb, the PCR reads were re-called with MiXCR into one record per CDR3 protein. The sample holds fewer than 250,000 distinct CDR3 sequences; approximately 15% are singletons and the top ten take just under 45%. The data originate from a study of T-cell reconstitution after alpha-beta-depleted transplantation in children. Overall study results and limits: Surviving recipient T cells and thymic progenitors produced the high day-60 TCRbeta diversity seen in some patients. From newly produced T cells came most of the T-cell counts and diversity one year after transplant. About two months after transplant, alpha-beta T cells reportedly came from several hundred expanded graft clones.

The clonotype was recovered from a male patient aged 2 to 10 who had a stem cell transplant for acute lymphoblastic leukemia, so the T cells may come from the graft donor. This specimen was PBMCs, mostly from graft donor cells, taken 360 days after TCRalphabeta/CD19-depleted stem cell transplant.

The CDR3 bases are TGTGCCAGCAGCTTAGTGGCCTCCAGCGGGGGGTACACAGATACGCAGTATTTT. Protein sequence: CASSLVASSGGYTDTQYF. V gene TRBV11-2 combines with J gene TRBJ2-3; TRBD2 aligns across 9 bases. V shed 1 base, J shed 2 bases, and the junction held 10 bases outside the gene matches. Germline values: CDR1 SGHAT, CDR2 FQNNGV. CDR3 length: 18 residues.